Listed below are T cell receptor beta chains from one sample, sequenced in a study of OX40 agonist ivuxolimab in advanced cancers. Assay: immunoSEQ multiplex PCR; the TCRdb copy retains only in-frame clones and omits some. The table shows approximately 16,000 clones, with over 75% occurring only once. Sample: CD4+ or CD8+ T cells sorted from blood, taken in a trial of the OX40 agonist ivuxolimab. These receptors originate from an adult with an advanced solid tumor such as melanoma, head and neck, liver or kidney cancer. The CDR3 runs from the conserved cysteine through the conserved F or W. D genes are given only for firm matches. Not all rows give a size; the values are once, few, many and, for expanded clones, a class.

TRBV7-9,-,-,TRBJ2-2,TGTGCCAGCAGCTGGGGCACCACCGGGGAGCTGTTTTTT,CASSWGTTGELFF
TRBV4-3,once,-,TRBJ2-7,TGCGCCAGCAGCCCGGCAGGGCTGGCCTACGAGCAGTACTTC,CASSPAGLAYEQYF
TRBV19,few,-,TRBJ1-1,TGTGCCAGTAGTATAAGTTGGGAGGAGAACACTGAAGCTTTCTTT,CASSISWEENTEAFF
TRBV11-2,-,TRBD2,TRBJ2-1,TGTGCCAGCAGCTTAGTATACGGGACTAGCGGAAACAATGAGCAGTTCTTC,CASSLVYGTSGNNEQFF
TRBV10-2,-,-,TRBJ1-5,TGCGCCAGCAGTCAAGGACGGTGGGACAATCAGCCCCAGCATTTT,CASSQGRWDNQPQHF
TRBV6-5,-,-,TRBJ2-6,TGTGCCAGCAGTGCACTACAGGGTGAGGCCAACGTCCTGACTTTC,CASSALQGEANVLTF
TRBV29-1,-,-,TRBJ2-1,TGCAGCGCTCCTACTAGCAAGGGTGAGCAGTTCTTC,CSAPTSKGEQFF
TRBV19,medium-sized,-,TRBJ2-5,TGTGCCAGTAGTAGGTGGGAGGAGCGGGAGACCCAGTACTTC,CASSRWEERETQYF
TRBV2,-,TRBD1,TRBJ1-2,TGTGCCAGCAGCCCCGGGACAGCGGGTTCGCGGCTCTATGGCTACACCTTC,CASSPGTAGSRLYGYTF
TRBV2,-,-,TRBJ1-2,TGTGCCAGCAGCGCCACAGAGGTGGGCTACACCTTC,CASSATEVGYTF
TRBV9,few,-,TRBJ2-2,TGTGCCAGCTCCTCCCCCTCGGGTGGGGAAAACGGGGAGCTGTTTTTT,CASSSPSGGENGELFF
TRBV28,-,TRBD1,TRBJ1-5,TGTGCCAGCAGTTTGCGTAGGACAGGGGTGGAGGGACATTTT,CASSLRRTGVEGHF
TRBV7-9,-,-,TRBJ2-5,TGTGCCAGCAGCCGCAATAAGTCCCCGATGTTAGAGACCCAGTACTTC,CASSRNKSPMLETQYF
TRBV9,-,-,TRBJ1-5,TGTGCCAGCAGCGTAGACGGGGATTCGGATCAGCCCCAGCATTTT,CASSVDGDSDQPQHF
TRBV6-6,-,-,TRBJ2-7,TGTGCCAGCAGTTTAGTGGGGGCCGTCGAGCAGTACTTC,CASSLVGAVEQYF
TRBV29-1,-,TRBD2,TRBJ2-3,TGCAGCATAAGGGGGGCGGGAGGGCCCGGGACGCAGTATTTT,CSIRGAGGPGTQYF
TRBV19,-,TRBD1,TRBJ2-6,TGTGCCAGTAGTAGCCTACAGGGGGCCAGCTCTGGGGCCAACGTCCTGACTTTC,CASSSLQGASSGANVLTF
TRBV9,-,-,TRBJ2-1,TGTGCCAGCAGCCCCTTCCTAGGGAACTCCTACAATGAGCAGTTCTTC,CASSPFLGNSYNEQFF
TRBV4-3,-,-,TRBJ2-2,TGCGCCAGCAGCCCAGGGTCGGAGCTGTTTTTT,CASSPGSELFF